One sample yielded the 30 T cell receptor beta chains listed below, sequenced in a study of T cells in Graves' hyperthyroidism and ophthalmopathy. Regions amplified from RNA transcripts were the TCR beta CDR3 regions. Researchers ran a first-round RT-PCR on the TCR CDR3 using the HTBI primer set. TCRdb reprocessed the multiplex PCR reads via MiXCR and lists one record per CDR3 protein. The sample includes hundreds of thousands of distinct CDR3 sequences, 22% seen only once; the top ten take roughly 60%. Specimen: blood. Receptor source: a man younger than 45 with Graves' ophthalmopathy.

Here the CDR3 DNA reads TGTGCCAGCAGTCCCAGGGGGCCCGGTGGCTACACCTTC. Translated, it gives CASSPRGPGGYTF. V and J are TRBV2 and TRBJ1-2; 8 bases fit TRBD1. V lost 5 bases and J lost 7; bases outside the gene matches: 6. CDR3 length equals 13 residues. Germline CDR1 is SNHLY and CDR2 is FYNNEI.

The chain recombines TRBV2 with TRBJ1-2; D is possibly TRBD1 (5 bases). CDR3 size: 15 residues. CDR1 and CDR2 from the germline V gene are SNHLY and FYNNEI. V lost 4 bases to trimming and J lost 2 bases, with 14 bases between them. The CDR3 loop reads CASSVSQGANYGYTF. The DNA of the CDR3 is TGTGCCAGCAGTGTGTCCCAAGGGGCAAACTATGGCTACACCTTC.

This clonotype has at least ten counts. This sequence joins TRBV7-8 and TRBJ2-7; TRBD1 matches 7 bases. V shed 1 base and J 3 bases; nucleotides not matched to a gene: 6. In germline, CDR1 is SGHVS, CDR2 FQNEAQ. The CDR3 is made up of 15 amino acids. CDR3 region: CASSLVGQGDYEQYF. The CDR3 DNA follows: TGTGCCAGCAGCTTAGTGGGGCAGGGGGACTACGAGCAGTACTTC.

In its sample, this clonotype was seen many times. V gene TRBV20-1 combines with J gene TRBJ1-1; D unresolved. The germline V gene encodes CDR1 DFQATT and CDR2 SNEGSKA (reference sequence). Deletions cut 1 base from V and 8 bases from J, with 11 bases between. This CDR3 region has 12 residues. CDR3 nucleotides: TGCAGTGCTAGAGGAGGTGGGAAGGAAGCTTTCTTT. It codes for CSARGGGKEAFF.

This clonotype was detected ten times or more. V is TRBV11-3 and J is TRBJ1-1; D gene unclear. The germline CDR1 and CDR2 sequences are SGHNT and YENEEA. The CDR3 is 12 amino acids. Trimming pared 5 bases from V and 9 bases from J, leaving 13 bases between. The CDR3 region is CASSPDIAKAFF. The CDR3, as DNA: TGTGCCAGCAGCCCCGACATCGCCAAAGCTTTCTTT.

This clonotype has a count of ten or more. In nucleotides, the CDR3 is TGTGCCAGCAGCCTAGACAGGGTTAAGGGCTACACCTTC. Amino acids: CASSLDRVKGYTF. V gene TRBV28 combines with J gene TRBJ1-2; 7 bases fit TRBD1. With V trimmed by 6 bases and J by 8 bases, 9 bases remained unmatched. The V gene's germline CDR1 is MDHEN and CDR2 SYDVKM. The CDR3 is 13 amino acids.

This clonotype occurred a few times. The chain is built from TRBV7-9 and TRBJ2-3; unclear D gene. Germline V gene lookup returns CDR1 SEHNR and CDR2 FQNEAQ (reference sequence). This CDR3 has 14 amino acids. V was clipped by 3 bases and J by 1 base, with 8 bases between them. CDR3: CASSLFGGTDTQYF. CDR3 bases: TGTGCCAGCAGCTTGTTCGGAGGCACAGATACGCAGTATTTT.

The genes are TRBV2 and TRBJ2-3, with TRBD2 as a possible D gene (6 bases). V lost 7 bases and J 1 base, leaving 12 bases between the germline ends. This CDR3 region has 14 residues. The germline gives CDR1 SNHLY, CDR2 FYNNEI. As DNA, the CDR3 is TGTGCCAGCACCGGGGGAGCAGGCACAGATACGCAGTATTTT. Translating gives CASTGGAGTDTQYF.

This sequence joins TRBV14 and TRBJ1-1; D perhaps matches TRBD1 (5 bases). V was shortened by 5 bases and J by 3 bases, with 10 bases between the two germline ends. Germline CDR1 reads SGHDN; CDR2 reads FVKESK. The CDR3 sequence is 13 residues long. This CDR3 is CASSSQAYTEAFF. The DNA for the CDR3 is TGTGCCAGCAGCTCACAGGCGTACACTGAAGCTTTCTTT.

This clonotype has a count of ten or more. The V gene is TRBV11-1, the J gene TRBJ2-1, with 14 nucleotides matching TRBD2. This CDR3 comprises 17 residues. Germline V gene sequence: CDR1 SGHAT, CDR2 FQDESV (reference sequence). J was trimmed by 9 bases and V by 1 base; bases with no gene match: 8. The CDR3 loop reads CASSLEVRLAGGVEQFF. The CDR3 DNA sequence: TGTGCCAGCAGCTTAGAGGTCAGACTAGCGGGAGGGGTTGAGCAGTTCTTC.

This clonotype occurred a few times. CDR3 sequence (DNA): TGTGCCAGCAGCCAAGATGTACCGAACACCGGGGAGCTGTTTTTT. Translation: CASSQDVPNTGELFF. J is TRBJ2-2 and V is TRBV3-1; D is undetermined. The ends were cut back, 0 bases at V and 0 bases at J, with 5 bases in the middle. The CDR3 extends over 15 amino acids. CDR1 is LGHDT and CDR2 is YNNKEL in the germline V gene (reference sequence).

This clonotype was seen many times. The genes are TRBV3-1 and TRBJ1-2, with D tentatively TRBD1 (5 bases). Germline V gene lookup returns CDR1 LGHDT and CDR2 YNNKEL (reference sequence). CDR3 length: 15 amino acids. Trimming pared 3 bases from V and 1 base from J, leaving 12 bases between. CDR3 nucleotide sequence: TGTGCCAGCAGCCACCGGGACGGACTTAACTATGGCTACACCTTC. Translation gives CASSHRDGLNYGYTF.

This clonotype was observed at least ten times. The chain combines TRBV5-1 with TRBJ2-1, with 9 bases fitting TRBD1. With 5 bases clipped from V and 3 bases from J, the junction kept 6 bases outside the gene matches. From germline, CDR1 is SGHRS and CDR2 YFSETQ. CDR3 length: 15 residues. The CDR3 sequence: CASRPGTGLYNEQFF. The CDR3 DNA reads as TGCGCCAGCAGACCCGGGACAGGGCTCTACAATGAGCAGTTCTTC.

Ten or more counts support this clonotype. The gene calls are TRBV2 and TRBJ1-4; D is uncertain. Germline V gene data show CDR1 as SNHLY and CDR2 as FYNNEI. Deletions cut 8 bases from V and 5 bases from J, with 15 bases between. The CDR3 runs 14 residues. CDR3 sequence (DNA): TGTGCCAGCGTCCGGGCCAGGAAAAATGAAAAACTGTTTTTT. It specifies CASVRARKNEKLFF. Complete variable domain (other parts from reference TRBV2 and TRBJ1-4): EPEVTQTPSHQVTQMGQEVILRCVPISNHLYFYWYRQILGQKVEFLVSFYNNEISEKSEIFDDQFSVERPDGSNFTLKIRSTKLEDSAMYFCASVRARKNEKLFFGSGTQLSVL.

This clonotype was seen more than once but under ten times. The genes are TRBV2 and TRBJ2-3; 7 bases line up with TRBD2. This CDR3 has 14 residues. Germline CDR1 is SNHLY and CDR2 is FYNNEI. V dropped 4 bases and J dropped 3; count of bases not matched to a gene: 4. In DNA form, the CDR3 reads TGTGCCAGCAGTGCCGGGAGGAAGACAGATACGCAGTATTTT. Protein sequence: CASSAGRKTDTQYF. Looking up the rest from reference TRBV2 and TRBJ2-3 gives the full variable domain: EPEVTQTPSHQVTQMGQEVILRCVPISNHLYFYWYRQILGQKVEFLVSFYNNEISEKSEIFDDQFSVERPDGSNFTLKIRSTKLEDSAMYFCASSAGRKTDTQYFGPGTRLTVL.

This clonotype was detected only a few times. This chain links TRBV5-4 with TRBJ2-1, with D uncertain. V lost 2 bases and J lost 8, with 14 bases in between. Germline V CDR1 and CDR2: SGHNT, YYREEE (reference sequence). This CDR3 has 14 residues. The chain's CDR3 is CASSLDSRIHEQFF. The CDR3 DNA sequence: TGTGCCAGCAGCTTAGATAGTAGGATCCATGAGCAGTTCTTC. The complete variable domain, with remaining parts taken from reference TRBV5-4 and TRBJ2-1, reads ETGVTQSPTHLIKTRGQQVTLRCSSQSGHNTVSWYQQALGQGPQFIFQYYREEENGRGNFPPRFSGLQFPNYSSELNVNALELDDSALYLCASSLDSRIHEQFFGPGTRLTVL.

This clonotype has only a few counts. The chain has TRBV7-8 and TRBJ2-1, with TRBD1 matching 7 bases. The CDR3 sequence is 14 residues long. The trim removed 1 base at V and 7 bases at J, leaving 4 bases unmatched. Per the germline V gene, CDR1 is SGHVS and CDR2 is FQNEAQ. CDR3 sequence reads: CASSLVQGVNEQFF. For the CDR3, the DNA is TGTGCCAGCAGCTTAGTTCAGGGGGTTAATGAGCAGTTCTTC.

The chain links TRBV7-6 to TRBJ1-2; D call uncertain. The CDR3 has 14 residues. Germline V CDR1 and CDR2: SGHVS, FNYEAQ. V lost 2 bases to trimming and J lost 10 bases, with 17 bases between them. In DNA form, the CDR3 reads TGTGCCAGCAGCTTAACAACGGGGAGCACTTCCTACACCTTC. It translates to CASSLTTGSTSYTF.

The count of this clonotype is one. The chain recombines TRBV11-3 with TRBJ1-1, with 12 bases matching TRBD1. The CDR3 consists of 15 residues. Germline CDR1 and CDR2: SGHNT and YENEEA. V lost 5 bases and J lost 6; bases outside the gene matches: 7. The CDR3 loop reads CASSDRDRGRPEAFF. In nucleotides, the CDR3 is TGTGCCAGCAGCGACCGGGACAGGGGGCGACCTGAAGCTTTCTTT.

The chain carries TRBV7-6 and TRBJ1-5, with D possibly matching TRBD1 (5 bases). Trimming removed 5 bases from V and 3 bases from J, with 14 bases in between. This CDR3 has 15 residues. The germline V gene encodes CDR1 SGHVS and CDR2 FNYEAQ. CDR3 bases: TGTGCCAGCAGCCGTAGGGACGGAACCAATCAGCCCCAGCATTTT. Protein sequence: CASSRRDGTNQPQHF.

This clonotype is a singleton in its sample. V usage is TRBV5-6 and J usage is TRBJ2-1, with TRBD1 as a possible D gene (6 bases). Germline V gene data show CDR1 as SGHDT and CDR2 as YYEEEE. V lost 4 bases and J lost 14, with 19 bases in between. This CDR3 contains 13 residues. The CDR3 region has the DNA TGTGCCAGCAGCCCGGGACAAACCCTACAGGAGTTCTTC. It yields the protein CASSPGQTLQEFF.

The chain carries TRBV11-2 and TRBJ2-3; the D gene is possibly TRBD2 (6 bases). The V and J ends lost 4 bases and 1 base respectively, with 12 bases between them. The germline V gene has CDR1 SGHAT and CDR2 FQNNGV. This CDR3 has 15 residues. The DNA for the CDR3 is TGTGCCAGCAGCTCCATAAGGGAGGGCACAGATACGCAGTATTTT. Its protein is CASSSIREGTDTQYF.

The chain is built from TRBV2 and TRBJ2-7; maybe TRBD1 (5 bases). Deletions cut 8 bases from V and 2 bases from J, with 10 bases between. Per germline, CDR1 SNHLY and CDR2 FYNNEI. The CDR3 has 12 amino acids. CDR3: CASGRQTYEQYF. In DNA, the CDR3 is TGTGCCAGCGGCCGACAGACCTACGAGCAGTACTTC.

CDR3: CASSPRGPPYEQYF. The CDR3, as DNA: TGTGCCAGCTCACCTAGGGGGCCGCCGTACGAGCAGTACTTC. This chain joins TRBV18 and TRBJ2-7; 7 positions agree with TRBD1. The germline V gene has CDR1 KGHSH and CDR2 LQKENI. The CDR3 has 14 amino acids. Losses at the gene ends were 3 bases for V and 4 bases for J; bases not matched to a gene: 6.

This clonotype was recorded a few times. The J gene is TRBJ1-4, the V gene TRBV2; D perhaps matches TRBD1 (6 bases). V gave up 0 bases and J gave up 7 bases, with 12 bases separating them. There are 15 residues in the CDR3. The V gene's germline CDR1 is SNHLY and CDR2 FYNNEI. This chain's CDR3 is CASSEAPRGSEKLFF. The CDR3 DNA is TGTGCCAGCAGTGAAGCGCCCAGGGGCAGTGAAAAACTGTTTTTT. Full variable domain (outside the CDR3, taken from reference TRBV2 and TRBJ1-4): EPEVTQTPSHQVTQMGQEVILRCVPISNHLYFYWYRQILGQKVEFLVSFYNNEISEKSEIFDDQFSVERPDGSNFTLKIRSTKLEDSAMYFCASSEAPRGSEKLFFGSGTQLSVL.

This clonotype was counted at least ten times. CDR3 sequence: CAISESTQGGETQYF. CDR3 nucleotide sequence: TGTGCCATCAGTGAGTCGACTCAAGGGGGAGAGACCCAGTACTTC. The chain is built from TRBV10-3 and TRBJ2-5, with D possibly matching TRBD1 (6 bases). The CDR3 totals 15 residues. Germline values: CDR1 ENHRY, CDR2 SYGVKD. The germline V and J ends were trimmed by 0 bases and 4 bases, with 12 bases remaining between them.

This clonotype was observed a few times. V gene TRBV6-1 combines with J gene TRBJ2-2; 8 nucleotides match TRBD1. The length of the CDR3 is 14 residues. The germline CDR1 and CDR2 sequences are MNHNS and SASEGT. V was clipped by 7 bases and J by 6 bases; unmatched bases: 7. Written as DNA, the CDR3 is TGTGCCAGCACAAGAGCAGGGGGCGCCGGGGAGCTGTTTTTT. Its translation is CASTRAGGAGELFF.

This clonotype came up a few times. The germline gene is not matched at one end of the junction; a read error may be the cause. This CDR3 reads CASSLSSGTGAFF. For the CDR3, the DNA is TGTGCCAGCAGTTTGAGTTCGGGCACTGGAGCTTTCTTT. The chain has TRBV27 and TRBJ1-1; no definite D call. Germline lookup yields CDR1 MNHEY and CDR2 SMNVEV (reference sequence). The CDR3 covers 13 residues.

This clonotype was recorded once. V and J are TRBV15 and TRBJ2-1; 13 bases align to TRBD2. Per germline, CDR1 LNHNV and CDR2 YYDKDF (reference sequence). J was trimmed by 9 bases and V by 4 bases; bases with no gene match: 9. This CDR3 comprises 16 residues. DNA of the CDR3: TGTGCCACCAGCATAACTAGCGGGAGGGCCGGGGCTGAGCAGTTCTTC. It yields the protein CATSITSGRAGAEQFF.

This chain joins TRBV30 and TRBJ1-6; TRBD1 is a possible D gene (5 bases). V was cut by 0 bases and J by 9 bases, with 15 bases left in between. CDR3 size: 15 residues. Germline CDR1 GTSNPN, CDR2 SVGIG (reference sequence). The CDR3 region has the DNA TGTGCCTGGAGTGTAAATGGGGGGGAGGTTTCACCCCTCCACTTT. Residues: CAWSVNGGEVSPLHF.